This TCR beta chain was captured by sequencing in a study of monozygotic twins with inflammatory bowel disease (dated by TCRdb to the late 2010s). General notes on the study: In total, approximately 30 monozygotic twin pairs made up the full study: 19 Danish pairs, all IBD-discordant, plus nine German pairs, of which four were IBD-concordant and five were IBD-discordant. Each individual had, on average, about 151 000 unique TCRalpha sequences and 181 000 unique TCRbeta sequences available for analysis. The search for disease-associated traits relied mainly on comparing IBD patients with their genetically identical healthy co-twins within discordant pairs.

Regarding this clonotype: The specificity of this receptor is unknown.

The CDR3 runs 15 amino acids, cysteine and phenylalanine included. No coding sequence is recorded. What the research found in general, with its limitations: No single strong signal or clonotype linked to IBD turned up in the results, so the idea that one exists was not supported. Different T cell subtypes could not be distinguished in the analysis. No difference in repertoire similarity was observed between concordant and discordant twins, possibly owing to limited statistical power. Compared with healthy twins, IBD patients had fewer clonotypes in common with other individuals, a difference most pronounced in patients showing signs of disease activity. A decrease in TCRbeta repertoire diversity, as measured by inverse Simpson index, was observed in IBD patients compared with their healthy co-twins. Differing immunosuppressive treatments among patients may have added background noise and inter-individual variability to the repertoires.

From each donor, an approximately 2.5 ml peripheral blood sample was collected into PAXgene tubes and kept at -80 degrees C. Total RNA was isolated from whole blood with the PAXgene blood miRNA kit on an automated QIAcube, without T cell sorting. Peripheral blood from monozygotic twin pairs, either concordant or discordant for inflammatory bowel disease, underwent deep TCRalpha and TCRbeta repertoire profiling that used unique molecular barcoding. Smoking habits were recorded for all twin pairs, and individuals were classified as current, former or never smokers. Preparation of the library involved 5' RACE. Each TCR library was prepared from about 3.5 ug of total RNA. cDNA was synthesized with SMARTScribe reverse transcriptase in eight separate reactions per sample. During cDNA synthesis, template switching was used to introduce unique molecular identifiers that contained a 6-nucleotide sample barcode. TCRalpha and TCRbeta cDNA was amplified by two nested PCRs of 16 and 9 cycles, with bead purification after each PCR. Before amplification, the cDNA was treated with uracil DNA-glycosylase and purified using the QIAquick PCR purification kit. The second PCR added Illumina TruSeq-compatible adapters along with sample-specific barcodes. Library quality and concentration were assessed using TapeStation and Qubit, and about 5.2 ng of each library was pooled. Pooled libraries were sequenced on an Illumina HiSeq2500 single-index Rapid Run with 2 x 100 bp reads and custom sequencing primers. The original methods were these. MiGEC version 1.2.6 was used for UMI-based consensus assembly, which corrected PCR and sequencing errors. MiXCR version 2.1.1 was used for V(D)J alignment, clonotype assembly and CDR3 extraction. Normalisation of gene usage, clonotype sharing and MAIT/NKT TCR abundance was achieved by analysing the top 1000, 10 000 and 20 000 clonotypes per sample. Diversity was computed as the inverse Simpson index with the vegan R package after downsampling to 27 000 UMIs. Paired Mann-Whitney U tests were applied to discordant twin pairs, and Benjamini-Hochberg correction was used for multiple testing. After the reads were reprocessed by TCRdb, one entry was made per CDR3 protein sequence, with no DNA. None of the V and J calls come from the authors' own analysis; TCRdb made them. This sample's records show a few hundred thousand distinct CDR3 sequences. 2.6% of the sample is in the top ten clones.

The sequence was obtained from a human donor with ulcerative colitis or Crohn's disease, or a healthy co-twin of an affected twin (not recorded which). The sample taken for sequencing was blood. The chain employs TRBV12-3 or TRBV12-4 and TRBJ1-4; without DNA, the TCRdb call of TRBD1 cannot be checked. The CDR3 sequence is CASRGGGFTNEKLFF.